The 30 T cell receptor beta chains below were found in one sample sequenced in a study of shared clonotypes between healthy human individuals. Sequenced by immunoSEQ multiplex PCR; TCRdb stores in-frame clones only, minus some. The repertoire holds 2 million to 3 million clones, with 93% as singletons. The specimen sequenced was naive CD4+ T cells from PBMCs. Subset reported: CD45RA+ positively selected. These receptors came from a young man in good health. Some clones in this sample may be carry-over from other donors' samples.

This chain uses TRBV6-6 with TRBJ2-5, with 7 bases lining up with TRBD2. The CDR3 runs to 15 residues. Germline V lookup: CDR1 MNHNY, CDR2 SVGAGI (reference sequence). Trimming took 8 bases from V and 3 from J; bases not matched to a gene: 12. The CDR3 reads CASGDRGGWEETQYF. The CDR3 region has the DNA TGTGCCAGCGGGGACCGGGGAGGGTGGGAAGAGACCCAGTACTTC.

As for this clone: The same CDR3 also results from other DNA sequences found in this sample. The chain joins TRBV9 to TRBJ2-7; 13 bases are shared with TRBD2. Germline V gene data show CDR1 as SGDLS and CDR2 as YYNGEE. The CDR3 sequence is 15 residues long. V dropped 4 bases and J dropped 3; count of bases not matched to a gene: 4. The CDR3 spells CASSPRTSGSYEQYF. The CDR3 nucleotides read TGTGCCAGCAGCCCTCGGACTAGCGGGAGCTACGAGCAGTACTTC.

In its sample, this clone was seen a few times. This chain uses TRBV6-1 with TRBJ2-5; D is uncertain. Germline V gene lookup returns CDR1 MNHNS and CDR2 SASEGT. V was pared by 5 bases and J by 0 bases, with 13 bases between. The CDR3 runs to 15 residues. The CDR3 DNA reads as TGTGCCAGCAGTCAACAGCCAGAGTACCAAGAGACCCAGTACTTC. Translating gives CASSQQPEYQETQYF.

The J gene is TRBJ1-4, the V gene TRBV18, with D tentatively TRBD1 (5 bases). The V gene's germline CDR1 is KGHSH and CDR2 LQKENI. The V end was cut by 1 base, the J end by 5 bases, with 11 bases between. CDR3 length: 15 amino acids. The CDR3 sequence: CASSPLGPPNEKLFF. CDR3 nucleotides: TGTGCCAGCTCACCACTGGGACCCCCGAATGAAAAACTGTTTTTT.

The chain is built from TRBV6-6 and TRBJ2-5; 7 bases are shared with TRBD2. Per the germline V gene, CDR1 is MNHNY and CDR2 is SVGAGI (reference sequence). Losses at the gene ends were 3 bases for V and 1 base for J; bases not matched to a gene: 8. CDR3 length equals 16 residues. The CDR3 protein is CASSYGQRDFQETQYF. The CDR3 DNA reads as TGTGCCAGCAGTTATGGTCAGCGGGACTTCCAAGAGACCCAGTACTTC.

The DNA for the CDR3 is TGTGCCAGCAGCCGCCCCCCGCAGGGCTCTGGGGCCAACGTCCTGACTTTC. As protein: CASSRPPQGSGANVLTF. The gene calls are TRBV27 and TRBJ2-6; D is perhaps TRBD1 (5 bases). Germline CDR1 and CDR2: MNHEY and SMNVEV (reference sequence). CDR3 length: 17 residues. The V gene lost 6 bases and the J gene lost 0 bases, with 15 bases spanning the gap.

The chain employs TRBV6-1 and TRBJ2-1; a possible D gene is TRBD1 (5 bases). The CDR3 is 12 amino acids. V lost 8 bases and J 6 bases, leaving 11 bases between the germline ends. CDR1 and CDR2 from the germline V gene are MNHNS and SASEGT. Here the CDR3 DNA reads TGTGCCAGCGGGCAGGGCGGCAATGAGCAGTTCTTC. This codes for CASGQGGNEQFF.

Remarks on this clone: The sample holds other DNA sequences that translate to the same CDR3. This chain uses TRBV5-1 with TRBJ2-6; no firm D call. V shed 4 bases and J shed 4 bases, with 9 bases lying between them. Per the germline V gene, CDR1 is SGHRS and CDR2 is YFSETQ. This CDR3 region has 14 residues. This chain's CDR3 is CASSPPSGANVLTF. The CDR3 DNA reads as TGCGCCAGCAGCCCTCCCTCGGGGGCCAACGTCCTGACTTTC.

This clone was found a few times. The CDR3 protein is CASSQERWNEQYF. CDR3 nucleotides: TGTGCCAGCAGCCAAGAACGATGGAACGAGCAGTACTTC. V usage is TRBV4-2 and J usage is TRBJ2-7; no reliable D call. V lost 0 bases to trimming and J lost 5 bases, with 8 bases between them. The length of the CDR3 is 13 residues. CDR1 and CDR2 from the germline V gene are LGHNA and YNFKEQ.

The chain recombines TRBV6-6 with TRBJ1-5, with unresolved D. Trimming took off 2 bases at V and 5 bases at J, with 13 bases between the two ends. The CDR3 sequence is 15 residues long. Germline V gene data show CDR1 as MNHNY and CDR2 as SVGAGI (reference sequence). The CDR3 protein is CASSYRSRQDQPQHF. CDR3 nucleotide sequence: TGTGCCAGCAGTTACCGGAGCAGGCAAGATCAGCCCCAGCATTTT.

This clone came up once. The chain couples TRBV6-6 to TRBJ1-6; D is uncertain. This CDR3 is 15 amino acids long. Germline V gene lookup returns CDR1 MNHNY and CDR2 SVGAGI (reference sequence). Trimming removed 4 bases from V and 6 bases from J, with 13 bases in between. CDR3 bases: TGTGCCAGCAGTTTTGATCAGCGCGTTAATTCACCCCTCCACTTT. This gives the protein CASSFDQRVNSPLHF.

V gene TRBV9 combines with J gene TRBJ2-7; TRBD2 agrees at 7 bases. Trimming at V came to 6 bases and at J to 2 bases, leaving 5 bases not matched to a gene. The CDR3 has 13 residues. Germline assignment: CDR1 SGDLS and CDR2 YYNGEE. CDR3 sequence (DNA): TGTGCCAGCAAGCGGGGACCACCCTACGAGCAGTACTTC. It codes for CASKRGPPYEQYF.

Here the CDR3 DNA reads TGCGCCAGCAGTCGACTAGCGGGAGTGGGAGATACGCAGTATTTT. It codes for CASSRLAGVGDTQYF. J is TRBJ2-3 and V is TRBV4-1; 12 bases fit TRBD2. V shed 6 bases and J 5 bases; nucleotides not matched to a gene: 6. CDR3 length: 15 amino acids. From germline, CDR1 is MGHRA and CDR2 YSYEKL.

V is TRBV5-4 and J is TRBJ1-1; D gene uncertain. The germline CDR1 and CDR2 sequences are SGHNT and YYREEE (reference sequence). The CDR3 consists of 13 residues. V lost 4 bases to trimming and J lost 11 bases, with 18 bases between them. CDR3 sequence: CASSPREAREAFF. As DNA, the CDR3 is TGTGCCAGCAGCCCCCGTGAGGCGAGGGAGGCTTTCTTT.

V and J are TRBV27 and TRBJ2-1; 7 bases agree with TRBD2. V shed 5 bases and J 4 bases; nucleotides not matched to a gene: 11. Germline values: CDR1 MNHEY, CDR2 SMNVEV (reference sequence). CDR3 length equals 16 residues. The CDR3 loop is CASSGRPGGVYNEQFF. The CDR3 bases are TGTGCCAGCAGTGGACGTCCGGGAGGAGTTTACAATGAGCAGTTCTTC.

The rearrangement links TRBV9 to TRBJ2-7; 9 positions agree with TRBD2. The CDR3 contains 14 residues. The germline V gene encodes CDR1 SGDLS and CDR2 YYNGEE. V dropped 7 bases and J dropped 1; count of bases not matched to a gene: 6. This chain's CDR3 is CASAASGTSYEQYF. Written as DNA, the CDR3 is TGTGCCAGCGCTGCTAGCGGGACGTCCTACGAGCAGTACTTC. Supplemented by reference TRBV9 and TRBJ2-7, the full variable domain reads DSGVTQTPKHLITATGQRVTLRCSPRSGDLSVYWYQQSLDQGLQFLIQYYNGEERAKGNILERFSAQQFPDLHSELNLSSLELGDSALYFCASAASGTSYEQYFGPGTRLTVT.

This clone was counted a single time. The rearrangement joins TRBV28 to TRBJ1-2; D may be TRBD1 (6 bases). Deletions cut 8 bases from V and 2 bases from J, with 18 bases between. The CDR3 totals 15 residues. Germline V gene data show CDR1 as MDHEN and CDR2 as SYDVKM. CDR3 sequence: CASSTGSFLNYGYTF. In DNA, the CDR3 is TGTGCCAGCTCGACAGGTAGTTTTTTGAACTATGGCTACACCTTC.

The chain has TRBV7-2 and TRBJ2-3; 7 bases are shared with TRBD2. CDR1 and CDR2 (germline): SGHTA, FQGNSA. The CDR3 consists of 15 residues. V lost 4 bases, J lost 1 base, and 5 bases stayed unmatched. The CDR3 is CASSSAAGGTDTQYF. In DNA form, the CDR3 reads TGTGCCAGCAGCTCCGCGGCGGGGGGCACAGATACGCAGTATTTT.

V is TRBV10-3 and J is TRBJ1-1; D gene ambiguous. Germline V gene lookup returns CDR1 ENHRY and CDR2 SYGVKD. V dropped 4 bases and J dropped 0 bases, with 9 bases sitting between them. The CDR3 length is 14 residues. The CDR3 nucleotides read TGTGCCATCAGTGCCAAGGGAGTGAACACTGAAGCTTTCTTT. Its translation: CAISAKGVNTEAFF.

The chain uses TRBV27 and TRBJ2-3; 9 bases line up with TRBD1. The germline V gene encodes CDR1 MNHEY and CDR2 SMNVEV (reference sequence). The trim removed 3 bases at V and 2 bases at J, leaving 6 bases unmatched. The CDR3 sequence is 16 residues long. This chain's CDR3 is CASSLEGTGLTDTQYF. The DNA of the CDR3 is TGTGCCAGCAGTTTGGAGGGGACAGGGCTCACAGATACGCAGTATTTT.

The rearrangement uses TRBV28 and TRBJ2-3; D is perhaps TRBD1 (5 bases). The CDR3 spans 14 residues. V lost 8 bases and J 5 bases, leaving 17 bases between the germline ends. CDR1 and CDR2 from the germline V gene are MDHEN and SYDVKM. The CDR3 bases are TGTGCCAGCGGGTCGTCTCAGGGTCGAGATACGCAGTATTTT. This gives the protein CASGSSQGRDTQYF. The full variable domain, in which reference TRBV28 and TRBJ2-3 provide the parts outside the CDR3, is DVKVTQSSRYLVKRTGEKVFLECVQDMDHENMFWYRQDPGLGLRLIYFSYDVKMKEKGDIPEGYSVSREKKERFSLILESASTNQTSMYLCASGSSQGRDTQYFGPGTRLTVL.

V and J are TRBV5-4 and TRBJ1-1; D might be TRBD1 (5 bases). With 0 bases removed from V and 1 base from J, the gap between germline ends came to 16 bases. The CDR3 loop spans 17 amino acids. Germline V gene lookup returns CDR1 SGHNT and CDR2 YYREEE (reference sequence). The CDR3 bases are TGTGCCAGCAGCTTGGGGACGGGCGGGGGTAGGAACACTGAAGCTTTCTTT. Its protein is CASSLGTGGGRNTEAFF.

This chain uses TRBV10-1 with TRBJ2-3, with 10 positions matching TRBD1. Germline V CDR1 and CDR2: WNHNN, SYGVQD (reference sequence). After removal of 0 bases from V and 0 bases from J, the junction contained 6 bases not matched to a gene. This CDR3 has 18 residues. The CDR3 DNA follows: TGCGCCAGCAGTGAGTCGGGACAGGGGCGATCTAGCACAGATACGCAGTATTTT. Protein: CASSESGQGRSSTDTQYF.

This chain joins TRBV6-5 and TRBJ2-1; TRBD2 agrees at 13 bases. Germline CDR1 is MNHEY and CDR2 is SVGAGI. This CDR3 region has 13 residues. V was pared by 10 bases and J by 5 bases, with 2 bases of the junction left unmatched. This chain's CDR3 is CATGLAGDNEQFF. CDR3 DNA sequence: TGTGCCACCGGACTAGCGGGAGACAATGAGCAGTTCTTC.

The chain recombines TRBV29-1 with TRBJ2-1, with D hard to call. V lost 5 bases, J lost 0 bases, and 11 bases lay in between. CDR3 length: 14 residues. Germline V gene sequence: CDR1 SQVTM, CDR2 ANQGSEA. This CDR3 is CSVRTQSSYNEQFF. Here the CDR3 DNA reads TGCAGCGTTAGAACGCAGAGCTCCTACAATGAGCAGTTCTTC.

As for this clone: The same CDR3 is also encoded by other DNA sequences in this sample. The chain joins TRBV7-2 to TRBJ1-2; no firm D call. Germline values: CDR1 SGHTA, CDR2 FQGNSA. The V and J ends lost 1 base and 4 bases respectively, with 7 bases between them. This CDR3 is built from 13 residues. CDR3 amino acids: CASSLGVSYGYTF. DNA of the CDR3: TGTGCCAGCAGCTTAGGGGTGAGCTATGGCTACACCTTC.

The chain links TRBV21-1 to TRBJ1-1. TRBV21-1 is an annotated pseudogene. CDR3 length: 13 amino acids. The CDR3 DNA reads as TGTGCCAGCAGCCCAAGACCCAACACTGAAGCTTTCTTT. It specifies CASSPRPNTEAFF.

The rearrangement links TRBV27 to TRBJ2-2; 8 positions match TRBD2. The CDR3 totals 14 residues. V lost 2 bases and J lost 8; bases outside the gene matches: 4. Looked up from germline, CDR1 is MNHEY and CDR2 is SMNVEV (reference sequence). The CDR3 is CASSLRGGAGELFF. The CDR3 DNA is TGTGCCAGCAGTTTACGGGGGGGCGCGGGGGAGCTGTTTTTT.

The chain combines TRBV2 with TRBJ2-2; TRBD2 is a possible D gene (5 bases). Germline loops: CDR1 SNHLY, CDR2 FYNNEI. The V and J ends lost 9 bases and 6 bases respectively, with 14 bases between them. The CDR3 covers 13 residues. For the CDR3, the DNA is TGTGCCAGTCGACCGGGAATCGCCGGGGAGCTGTTTTTT. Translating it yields CASRPGIAGELFF.

The CDR3 nucleotides are TGCGCCAGCAGCACACGAGGGATTTATGGCTACACCTTC. It yields the protein CASSTRGIYGYTF. This chain joins TRBV5-1 and TRBJ1-2, with unresolved D. The germline CDR1 and CDR2 sequences are SGHRS and YFSETQ. CDR3 size: 13 residues. Trimming shortened V by 4 bases and J by 5 bases, and 12 bases separated the two germline ends.